Described below is a single TCR beta chain sequence and its context. The target antigen is unknown. CD45RO-CCR7+CD27+CD95- characterized naive CD8+ T cells. Through 5' RACE with UMI labels, the TRB cDNA libraries were prepared. TCRdb re-called the 5' RACE reads and shows each CDR3 protein once, DNA omitted. In all, the sample yields 85,000 to 130,000 distinct CDR3 sequences. The data are from a study of CXCR3-negative and CXCR3-positive naive CD8 T cells. For the study at large: Sequencing brought in approximately 140 million TRB reads altogether, and each library got about 1.5 +/- 0.3 million. The study's findings and limits: From TRB CDR3 properties, TCR strength was inferred; surface CD5 did not differ between naive subsets. More hydrophobic TRB CDR3s occurred in CXCR3-positive than in CXCR3-negative naive cells.

CDR3 size: 12 residues. The sequence was collected from a human donor in good health. Some clones in this sample may be carry-over from other donors' samples. The V gene is TRBV12-3 or TRBV12-4, the J gene TRBJ2-1. The sequenced material came from naive CXCR3+ CD8+ T cells from blood. Subset: CD45RO-CCR7+CD27+CD95- naive CD8+ T cells expressing CXCR3 (TNR3+). The CDR3 loop reads CASSLRGSEQFF.